This T cell receptor (beta chain) derives from a study of T cells in Graves' hyperthyroidism and ophthalmopathy. The CDR3 runs 15 residues. V was clipped by 3 bases and J by 8 bases; unmatched bases: 8. Germline V gene lookup returns CDR1 SEHNR and CDR2 FQNEAQ (reference sequence). The table lists this clonotype with a few counts. Using RNA transcripts as the source, TCR beta CDR3 regions were amplified. HTBI primers were employed in a first-round RT-PCR of the TCR CDR3. TCRdb processed the multiplex PCR reads anew with MiXCR; each CDR3 protein has one entry. Of roughly 640,000 distinct CDR3 sequences listed, approximately 16% are singletons.

This chain joins TRBV7-9 and TRBJ2-1; 9 nucleotides agree with TRBD2. This clonotype originated in a woman between 40 and 55 years old with Graves' ophthalmopathy. Input material: blood. This CDR3 reads CASSLDLAGIDEQFF. The CDR3 DNA follows: TGTGCCAGCAGCTTGGATCTAGCGGGGATCGATGAGCAGTTCTTC.